This TCR beta chain was sequenced in a study of blood T cell repertoires in COVID-19. Study-level background: Acute-phase and convalescent COVID-19 samples originated in the United States, Italy and Spain. From T cells, B-cell-depleted T cells, or PBMCs came the material, which was cDNA or gDNA.

V was shortened by 0 bases and J by 6 bases, with 12 bases between the two germline ends. In germline, CDR1 is LNHDA, CDR2 SQIVND (reference sequence). The CDR3 spans 14 residues. Source study methods: By means of reference gene primer amplification, nucleated cell counts were estimated. Clones were sequenced by immunoSEQ multiplex PCR, and TCRdb holds only the in-frame ones, with some missing. The V and J calls and clone size are taken from that table; D and trimming were inferred from the DNA. Here the sample spans 70,000 to 95,000 clones, about 84% being singletons. This clonotype originated in a human donor in a cohort sampled during active COVID-19. V is TRBV19 and J is TRBJ2-7, with a possible D match to TRBD2 (6 bases). Sequences were obtained from peripheral blood. The CDR3 spells CASSIEGGVGEQYF. The CDR3, as DNA: TGTGCCAGTAGTATAGAAGGCGGGGTGGGCGAGCAGTACTTC.